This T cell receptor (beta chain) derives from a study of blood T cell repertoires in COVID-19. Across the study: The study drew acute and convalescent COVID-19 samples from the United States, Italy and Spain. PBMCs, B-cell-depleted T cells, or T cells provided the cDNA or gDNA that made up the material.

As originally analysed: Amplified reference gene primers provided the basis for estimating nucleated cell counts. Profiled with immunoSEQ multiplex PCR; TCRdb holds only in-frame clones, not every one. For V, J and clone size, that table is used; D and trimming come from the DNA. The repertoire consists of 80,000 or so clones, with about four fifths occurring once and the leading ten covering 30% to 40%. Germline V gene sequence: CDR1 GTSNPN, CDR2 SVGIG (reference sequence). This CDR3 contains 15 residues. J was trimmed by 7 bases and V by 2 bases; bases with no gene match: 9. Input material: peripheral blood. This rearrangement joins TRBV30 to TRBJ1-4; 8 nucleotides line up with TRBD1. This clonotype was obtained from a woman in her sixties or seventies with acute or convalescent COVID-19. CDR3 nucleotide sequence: TGTGCCTGGAGTCCCAGGGGGCGCTTGGGTGAAAAACTGTTTTTT. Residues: CAWSPRGRLGEKLFF.